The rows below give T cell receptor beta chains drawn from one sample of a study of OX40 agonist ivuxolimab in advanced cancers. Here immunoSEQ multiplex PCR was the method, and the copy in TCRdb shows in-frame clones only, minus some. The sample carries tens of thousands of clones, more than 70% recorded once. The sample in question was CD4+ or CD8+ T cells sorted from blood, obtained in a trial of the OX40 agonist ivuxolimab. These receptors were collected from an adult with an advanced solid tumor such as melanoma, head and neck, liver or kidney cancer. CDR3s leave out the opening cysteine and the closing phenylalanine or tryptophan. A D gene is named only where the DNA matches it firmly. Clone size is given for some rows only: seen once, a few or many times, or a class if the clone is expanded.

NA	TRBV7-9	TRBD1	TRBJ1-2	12	ASRNTGGSYGYT
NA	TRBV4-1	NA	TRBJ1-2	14	ASSQGPATGIYGYT
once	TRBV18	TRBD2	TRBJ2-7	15	ASSPRGSGGYPYEQY
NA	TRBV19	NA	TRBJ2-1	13	ASSGGPTRFSEQF
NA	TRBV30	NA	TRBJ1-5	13	AWSRGFYRNQPQH
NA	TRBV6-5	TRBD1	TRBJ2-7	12	ASSPSGTGLTRH
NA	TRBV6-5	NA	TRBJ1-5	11	ASRPTGIQPQH
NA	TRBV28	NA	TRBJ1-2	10	ASSSGHLGYT
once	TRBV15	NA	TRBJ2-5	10	ATSGFQETQY
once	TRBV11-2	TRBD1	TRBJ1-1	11	ASSPGQGAPAF
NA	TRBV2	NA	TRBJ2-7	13	ASSGKRDSYYEQY
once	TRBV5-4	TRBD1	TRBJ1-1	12	ASSVPTGTTEAF